The rows below give T cell receptor beta chains drawn from one sample of a study of cytomegalovirus exposure and HLA in healthy donors. TCRdb's table, derived via immunoSEQ multiplex PCR, lists solely in-frame clones and lacks some. This table holds 95,000 to 150,000 clones, around 72% found once. Sequencing was performed on PBMCs. All receptors come from a woman in her forties in good health and CMV-seropositive. Both conserved end residues are part of each CDR3. The D gene is left open where the match is weak. The listing skips clone size in some rows; elsewhere it reads once, few, many or a size class.

d_call clone_size j_call v_call cdr3_aa cdr3_nt
. . TRBJ1-5 TRBV11-2 CASSPGSGSSREGNQPQHF TGTGCCAGCAGCCCTGGGTCGGGCAGCTCGAGGGAGGGCAATCAGCCCCAGCATTTT
. . TRBJ2-1 TRBV19 CASRRNAGTGYEQFF TGTGCCAGTAGGCGAAATGCGGGGACGGGCTATGAGCAGTTCTTC
TRBD1 . TRBJ1-1 TRBV6-5 CASSQTGLGYTEAFF TGTGCCAGCAGTCAGACAGGGCTGGGGTACACTGAAGCTTTCTTT
TRBD2 . TRBJ2-1 TRBV29-1 CSVLGTSGVRGFF TGCAGCGTCCTAGGGACTAGCGGGGTTCGAGGGTTCTTC
TRBD2 . TRBJ2-2 TRBV6-5 CASKSAGANTGELFF TGTGCCAGCAAGTCAGCGGGGGCGAACACCGGGGAGCTGTTTTTT
. . TRBJ2-2 TRBV10-3 CAISDSKTNTGELFF TGTGCCATCAGTGATTCCAAAACGAACACCGGGGAGCTGTTTTTT
. . TRBJ2-3 TRBV10-3 CAISPRSGTSTDTQYF TGTGCCATCAGTCCACGGAGCGGAACTAGCACAGATACGCAGTATTTT
. . TRBJ1-1 TRBV7-9 CASSLQQNTEAFF TGTGCCAGCAGCTTACAACAGAACACTGAAGCTTTCTTT
. . TRBJ2-1 TRBV4-1 CASSLGGSYNEQFF TGCGCCAGCAGCCTGGGCGGGTCCTACAATGAGCAGTTCTTC
TRBD1 few TRBJ2-5 TRBV5-1 CASSLGGQPGGTQYF TGCGCCAGCAGCTTGGGTGGCCAGCCAGGGGGGACCCAGTACTTC
. . TRBJ2-1 TRBV2 CASSAGAGRHNEQFF TGTGCCAGCAGTGCTGGGGCAGGCCGTCACAATGAGCAGTTCTTC
TRBD1 . TRBJ2-7 TRBV5-1 CASKLQGDLAYEQYF TGCGCCAGCAAATTACAGGGGGACCTCGCCTACGAGCAGTACTTC
. once TRBJ2-7 TRBV9 CASSVGDSPYEQYF TGTGCCAGCAGCGTAGGAGACTCACCCTACGAGCAGTACTTC
. . TRBJ1-2 TRBV10-2 CASRAEGLYGYTF TGCGCCAGCCGCGCTGAGGGACTCTATGGCTACACCTTC
. . TRBJ1-1 TRBV6-4 CASSVQGKPPGTEAFF TGTGCCAGCAGTGTACAGGGTAAGCCGCCAGGCACTGAAGCTTTCTTT
. . TRBJ2-3 TRBV29-1 CSVEDPLTGPSTDTQYF TGCAGCGTTGAAGATCCCTTGACAGGTCCTAGCACAGATACGCAGTATTTT
. . TRBJ2-5 TRBV11-2 CASSWGEETQYF TGTGCCAGCAGCTGGGGGGAGGAGACCCAGTACTTC
. few TRBJ2-6 TRBV5-1 CASSIGGTGANVLTF TGCGCCAGCAGTATCGGGGGAACTGGGGCCAACGTCCTGACTTTC
. . TRBJ2-2 TRBV7-2 CASSSRPRYTGELFF TGTGCCAGCAGCTCCCGCCCTAGGTACACCGGGGAGCTGTTTTTT
. . TRBJ2-3 TRBV4-2 CASSQPSTSTDTQYF TGTGCCAGCAGCCAGCCCTCAACTAGCACAGATACGCAGTATTTT
TRBD2 . TRBJ2-1 TRBV27 CASNLLAGGRGEQFF TGTGCCAGCAACCTACTAGCGGGGGGGCGGGGTGAGCAGTTCTTC
TRBD1 once TRBJ1-1 TRBV4-3 CASSQVSGGYTEAFF TGCGCCAGCAGCCAAGTGTCAGGGGGCTACACTGAAGCTTTCTTT
. . TRBJ1-1 TRBV5-1 CASSLDLAGTEAFF TGCGCCAGCAGTTTAGACCTGGCGGGGACTGAAGCTTTCTTT
. . TRBJ1-6 TRBV6-1 CASSERRAPLHF TGTGCCAGCAGTGAGCGGAGGGCACCCCTCCACTTT
TRBD1 few TRBJ2-7 TRBV5-1 CASSPLLNRDSTLEQYF TGCGCCAGCAGCCCGCTTCTTAACCGGGACAGCACTCTGGAGCAGTACTTC
. once TRBJ1-2 TRBV10-2 CASRDREFYGYTF TGCGCCAGCAGAGACAGAGAATTCTATGGCTACACCTTC
TRBD1 . TRBJ2-1 TRBV5-6 CASSTEGQGGYLTYNEQFF TGTGCCAGCAGCACGGAGGGACAGGGGGGGTATTTAACTTACAATGAGCAGTTCTTC
TRBD2 . TRBJ2-7 TRBV7-2 CASSLSGGDYEQYF TGTGCCAGCAGCCTGAGCGGGGGGGACTACGAGCAGTACTTC
. . TRBJ1-6 TRBV7-2 CASGDISYNSPLHF TGTGCCAGCGGCGACATCTCCTATAATTCACCCCTCCACTTT
. . TRBJ1-1 TRBV5-1 CASSLTGEASEAFF TGCGCCAGCAGCTTGACGGGGGAGGCATCTGAAGCTTTCTTT
TRBD1 . TRBJ2-2 TRBV4-3 CASSQGIGGYTGELFF TGCGCCAGCAGCCAAGGGATAGGGGGCTATACCGGGGAGCTGTTTTTT
. few TRBJ1-2 TRBV21-1 CASSSKDREVRGYTF TGTGCCAGCAGCTCAAAAGACAGGGAGGTACGGGGCTACACCTTC
TRBD2 . TRBJ2-3 TRBV5-1 CASSPGGGAVDTQYF TGCGCCAGCAGTCCCGGCGGGGGGGCGGTAGATACGCAGTATTTT